This TCR beta chain was found in a study of regulatory T cells in long-lasting Graves disease. Study overall: Persistent Graves' disease meant over 5 years of antithyroid drugs with positive TSH receptor antibodies.

Building the TCR beta libraries relied on iRepertoire HTBI primers, and CDR3 regions underwent Arm-PCR. TCRdb processed the multiplex PCR reads anew with MiXCR; each CDR3 protein has one entry. This table has hundreds of thousands of distinct CDR3 sequences, around 20% appearing once. Time point defined: persistent/refractory GD, antithyroid drugs over 5 years with positive TRAb. PBMC RNA served as the TCR library source. Patients of an endocrinology department in Xi'an, China, were included. This CDR3 region has 15 residues. To note about this clonotype: The junction does not match germline at one end; this may be a read error.

Sequences were derived from peripheral blood mononuclear cells (PBMCs), sampled when the disease was refractory, from a patient treated with antithyroid drugs. V and J are TRBV12-3 or TRBV12-4 and TRBJ2-5, with a weak D call TRBD2 (5 bases). The sequence was obtained from a female donor with Graves disease. The CDR3 bases are TGTACCAGCAGTTTAGCTGGACTGACCCAAGAGACCCAGTACTTC. Residues: CTSSLAGLTQETQYF.